This TCR beta chain stems from a study of T cells after yellow fever vaccination. Study information: Any fraction with a low cell number was prepared using SMART-Seq v4 Ultra Low Input. The study, taken as a whole, reports: Just a small share of clonotypes turned up in the CD4 compartment as well as the CD8 compartment. Any FACS-sorted repertoire could hold abundant clonotypes that contaminate it from the bulk population.

TCRdb re-derived calls from the 5' RACE reads in MiXCR, one entry per CDR3 protein. This table holds some 340,000 distinct CDR3 sequences, about 11% found once. This clonotype was recorded at least ten times. The target antigen is unknown. This CDR3 comprises 15 residues. CDR1 is SGHTA, CDR2 FQGNSA, per germline. Trimming took 5 bases from V and 8 from J, leaving 18 bases between them. The chain has TRBV7-2 and TRBJ1-4; D is ambiguous. The sample consisted of CD4+ T cells sorted from PBMCs, taken 45 days after the yellow fever booster vaccination. The clonotype was recovered from a man between 18 and 29 years old who received the YFV17D yellow fever vaccine. CDR3 DNA sequence: TGTGCCAGCAGCCCGTTACACCTCCGAGGGGAAAAACTGTTTTTT. Protein product: CASSPLHLRGEKLFF.